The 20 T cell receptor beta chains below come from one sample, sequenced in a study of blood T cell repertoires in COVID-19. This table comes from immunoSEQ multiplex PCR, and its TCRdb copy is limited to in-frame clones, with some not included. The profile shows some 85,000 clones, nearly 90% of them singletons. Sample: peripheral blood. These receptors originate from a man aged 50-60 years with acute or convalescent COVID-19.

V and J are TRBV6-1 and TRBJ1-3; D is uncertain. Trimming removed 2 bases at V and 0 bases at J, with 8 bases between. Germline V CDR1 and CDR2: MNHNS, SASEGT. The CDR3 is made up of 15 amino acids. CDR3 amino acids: CASSELLSSGNTIYF. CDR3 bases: TGTGCCAGCAGTGAATTGTTGAGCTCTGGAAACACCATATATTTT.

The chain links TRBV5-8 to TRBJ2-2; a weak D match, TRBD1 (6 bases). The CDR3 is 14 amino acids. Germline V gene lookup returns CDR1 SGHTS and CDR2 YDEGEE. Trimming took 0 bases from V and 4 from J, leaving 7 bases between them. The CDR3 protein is CASSLVRGTGELFF. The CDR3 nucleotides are TGTGCCAGCAGCTTGGTCAGGGGCACCGGGGAGCTGTTTTTT.

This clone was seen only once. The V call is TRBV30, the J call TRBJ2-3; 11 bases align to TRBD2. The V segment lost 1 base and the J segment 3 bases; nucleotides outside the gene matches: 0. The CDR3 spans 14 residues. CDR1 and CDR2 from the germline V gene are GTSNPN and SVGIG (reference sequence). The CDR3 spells CAWSGTSGTDTQYF. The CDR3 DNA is TGTGCCTGGAGTGGGACTAGCGGGACAGATACGCAGTATTTT.

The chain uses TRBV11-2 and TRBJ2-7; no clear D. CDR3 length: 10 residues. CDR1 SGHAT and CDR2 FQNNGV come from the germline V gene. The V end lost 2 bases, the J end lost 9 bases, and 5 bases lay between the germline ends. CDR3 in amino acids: CASSLMRQYV. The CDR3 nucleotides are TGTGCCAGCAGCTTAATGAGGCAGTACGTC.

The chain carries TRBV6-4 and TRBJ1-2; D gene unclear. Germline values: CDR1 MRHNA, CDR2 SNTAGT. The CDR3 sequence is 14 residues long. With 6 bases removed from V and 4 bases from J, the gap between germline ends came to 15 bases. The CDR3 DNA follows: TGTGCCAGCAGCCCCGAAGAGGGCCTCTATGGCTACACCTTC. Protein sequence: CASSPEEGLYGYTF.

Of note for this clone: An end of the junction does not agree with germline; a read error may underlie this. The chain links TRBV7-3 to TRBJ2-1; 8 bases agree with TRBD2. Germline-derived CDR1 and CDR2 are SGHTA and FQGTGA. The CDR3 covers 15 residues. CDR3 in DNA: TGTGCCAGCAGCATAACTAGCGGCTCCTACAATGAGCAGTTCTTC. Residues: CASSITSGSYNEQFF.

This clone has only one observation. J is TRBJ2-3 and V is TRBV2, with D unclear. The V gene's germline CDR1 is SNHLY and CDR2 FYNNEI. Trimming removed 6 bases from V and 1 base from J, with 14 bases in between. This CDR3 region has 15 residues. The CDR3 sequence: CASSLNSFRTDTQYF. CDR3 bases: TGTGCCAGCAGCTTAAACAGTTTTCGCACAGATACGCAGTATTTT.

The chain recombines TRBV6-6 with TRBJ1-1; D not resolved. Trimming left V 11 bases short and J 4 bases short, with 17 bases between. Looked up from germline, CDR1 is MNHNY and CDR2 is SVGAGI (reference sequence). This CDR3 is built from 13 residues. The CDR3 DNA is TGTGCCGCAGGCGGGCCGGGAGGCACTGAAGCTTTCTTT. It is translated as CAAGGPGGTEAFF.

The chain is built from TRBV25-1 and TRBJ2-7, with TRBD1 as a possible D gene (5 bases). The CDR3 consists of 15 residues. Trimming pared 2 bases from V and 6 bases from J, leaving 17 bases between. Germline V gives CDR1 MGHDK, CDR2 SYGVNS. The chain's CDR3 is CASSESQGIIREQYF. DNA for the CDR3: TGTGCCAGCAGTGAAAGTCAGGGAATCATACGCGAGCAGTACTTC.

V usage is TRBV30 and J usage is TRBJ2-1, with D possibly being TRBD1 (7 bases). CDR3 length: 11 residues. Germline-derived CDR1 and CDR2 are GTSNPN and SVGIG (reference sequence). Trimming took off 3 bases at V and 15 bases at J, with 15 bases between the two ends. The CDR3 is CAWSERQGGFF. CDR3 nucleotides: TGTGCCTGGAGCGAACGACAGGGAGGGTTCTTC.

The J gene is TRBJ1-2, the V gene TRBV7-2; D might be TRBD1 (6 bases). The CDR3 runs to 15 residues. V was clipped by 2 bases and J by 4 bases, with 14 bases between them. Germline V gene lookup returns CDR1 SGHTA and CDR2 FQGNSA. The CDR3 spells CASSLTRDTSYGYTF. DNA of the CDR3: TGTGCCAGCAGCTTAACTAGGGACACTAGCTATGGCTACACCTTC.

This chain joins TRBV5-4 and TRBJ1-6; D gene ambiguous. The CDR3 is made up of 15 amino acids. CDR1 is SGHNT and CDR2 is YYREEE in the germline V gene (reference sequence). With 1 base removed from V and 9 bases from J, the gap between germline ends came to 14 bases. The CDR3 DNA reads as TGTGCCAGCAGCTTGTTAGCTACGACTGGTTCACCCCTCCACTTT. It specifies CASSLLATTGSPLHF.

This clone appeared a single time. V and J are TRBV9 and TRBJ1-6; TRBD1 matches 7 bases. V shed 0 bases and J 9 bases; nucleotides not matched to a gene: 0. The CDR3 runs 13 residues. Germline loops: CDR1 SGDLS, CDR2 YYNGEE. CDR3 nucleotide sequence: TGTGCCAGCAGCGTAGGACAGGGTTCACCCCTCCACTTT. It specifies CASSVGQGSPLHF.

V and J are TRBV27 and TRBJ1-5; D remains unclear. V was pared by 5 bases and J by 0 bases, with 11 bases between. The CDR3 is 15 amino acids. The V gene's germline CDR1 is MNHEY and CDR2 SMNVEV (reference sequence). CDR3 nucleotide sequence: TGTGCCAGCAGTCTTCAGGCAGGTAGCAATCAGCCCCAGCATTTT. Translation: CASSLQAGSNQPQHF.

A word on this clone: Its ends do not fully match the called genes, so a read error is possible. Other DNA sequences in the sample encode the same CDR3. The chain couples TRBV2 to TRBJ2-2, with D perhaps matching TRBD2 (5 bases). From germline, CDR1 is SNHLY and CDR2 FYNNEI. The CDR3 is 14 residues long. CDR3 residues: CASSASAPTGELFF. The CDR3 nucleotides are TGTGCCAGCAGTGCCAGCGCTCCAACTGGGGAGCTATTTTTT.

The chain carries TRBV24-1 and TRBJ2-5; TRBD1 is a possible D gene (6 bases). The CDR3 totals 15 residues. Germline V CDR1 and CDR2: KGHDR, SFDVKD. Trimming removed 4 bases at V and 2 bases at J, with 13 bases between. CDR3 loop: CATSDRRQEQETQYF. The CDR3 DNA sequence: TGTGCCACCAGTGACCGTCGACAGGAGCAAGAGACCCAGTACTTC.

CDR3 sequence: CASSQSPGYTIYF. CDR3 DNA: TGTGCCAGCAGTCAGTCCCCGGGATACACCATATATTTT. The rearrangement links TRBV14 to TRBJ1-3; D call uncertain. Deletions cut 6 bases from V and 8 bases from J, with 14 bases between. The germline V gene encodes CDR1 SGHDN and CDR2 FVKESK. The CDR3 totals 13 residues.

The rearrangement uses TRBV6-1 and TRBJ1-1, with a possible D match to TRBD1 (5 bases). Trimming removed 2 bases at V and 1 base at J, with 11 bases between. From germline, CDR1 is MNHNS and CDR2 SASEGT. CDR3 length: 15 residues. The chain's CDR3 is CASSEFQGPNTEAFF. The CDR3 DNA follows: TGTGCCAGCAGTGAATTCCAGGGTCCGAACACTGAAGCTTTCTTT.

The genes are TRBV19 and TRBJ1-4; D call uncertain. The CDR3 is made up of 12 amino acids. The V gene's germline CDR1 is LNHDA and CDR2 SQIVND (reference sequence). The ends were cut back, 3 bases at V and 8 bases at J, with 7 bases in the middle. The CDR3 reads CASSIPGEKLFF. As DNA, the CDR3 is TGTGCCAGTAGTATCCCGGGGGAAAAACTGTTTTTT.

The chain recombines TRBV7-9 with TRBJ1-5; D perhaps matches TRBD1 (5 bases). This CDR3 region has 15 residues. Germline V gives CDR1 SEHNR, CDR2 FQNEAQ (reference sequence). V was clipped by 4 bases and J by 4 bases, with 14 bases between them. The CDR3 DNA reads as TGTGCCAGCAGCTCGGGGGTAGGGCGGAATCAGCCCCAGCATTTT. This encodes CASSSGVGRNQPQHF.